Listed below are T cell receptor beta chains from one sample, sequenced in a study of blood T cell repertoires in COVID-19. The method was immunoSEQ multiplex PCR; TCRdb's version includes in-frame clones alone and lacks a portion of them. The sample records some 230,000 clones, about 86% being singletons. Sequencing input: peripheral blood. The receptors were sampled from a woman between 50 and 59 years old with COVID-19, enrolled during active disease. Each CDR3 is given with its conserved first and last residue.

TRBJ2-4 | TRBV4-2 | CASSQDKGAGNIQYF
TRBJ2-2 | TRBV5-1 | CASSLRGNTGELFF
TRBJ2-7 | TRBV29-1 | CSVRQDFSYEQYF
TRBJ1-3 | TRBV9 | CASSPRQGNTIYF
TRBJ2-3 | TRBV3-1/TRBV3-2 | CASSQTGTSTDTQYF
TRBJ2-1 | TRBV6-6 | CASSSRGGDYNEQFF
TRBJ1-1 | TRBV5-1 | CASSLWGGTEAFF
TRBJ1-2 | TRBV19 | CASSIGTTGSYGYTF
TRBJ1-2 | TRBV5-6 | CASSLRTYTNYGYTF
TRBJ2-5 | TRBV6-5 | CASRRLETQYF
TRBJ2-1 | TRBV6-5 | CASTTTFSYNEQFF
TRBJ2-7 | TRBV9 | CASSVGDTHVYEQYF
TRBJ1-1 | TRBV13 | CASSLPGVATEAFF
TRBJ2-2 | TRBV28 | CASSLLRGGRRELLF
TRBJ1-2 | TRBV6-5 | CASYPGTAINYGYTF
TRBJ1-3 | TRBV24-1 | CATSDSGYGRNTIYF
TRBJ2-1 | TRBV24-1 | CATSDHRQGRFSNEQFF